The rows below give T cell receptor beta chains drawn from one sample of a study of blood T cell repertoires in COVID-19. Using immunoSEQ multiplex PCR, the repertoire was profiled, and TCRdb retains in-frame clones only, with some absent. The sample shows 110,000 or so clones, approximately 87% of them seen only once. The material sequenced was peripheral blood. These receptors were collected from a man between 70 and 80 years old who had recovered from COVID-19. CDR3s include the opening cysteine and the closing phenylalanine or tryptophan. Each record gives: D gene, V gene, J gene, clone size, CDR3 protein, CDR3 DNA. A D gene is named only where the DNA matches it firmly. A clone size is listed for some rows: how often the clone was seen (once, few, many), or a class if it is expanded.

>NA|TRBV19|TRBJ1-5|NA
CASSPDRYNQPQHF
TGTGCCAGTAGTCCAGACAGATACAATCAGCCCCAGCATTTT
>TRBD1|TRBV27|TRBJ1-6|NA
CASRLAGQLYNSPLHF
TGTGCCAGCAGGCTCGCGGGACAGCTCTATAATTCACCCCTCCACTTT
>NA|TRBV5-1|TRBJ2-1|NA
CASSSNPTGSYNEQFF
TGCGCCAGCAGCTCGAACCCCACGGGGTCGTACAATGAGCAGTTCTTC
>NA|TRBV20-1|TRBJ1-1|NA
CSARDWVGAFF
TGCAGTGCTAGAGATTGGGTCGGGGCTTTCTTT
>NA|TRBV2|TRBJ2-6|NA
CASREGLSGANVLTF
TGTGCCAGCAGGGAAGGGCTCTCTGGGGCCAACGTCCTGACTTTC
>NA|TRBV28|TRBJ1-1|once
CASSGQGPYTEAFF
TGTGCCAGCAGTGGGCAGGGGCCGTACACTGAAGCTTTCTTT
>TRBD2|TRBV28|TRBJ2-7|few
CATSGGKRGAPYEQYF
TGTGCCACCTCAGGTGGGAAGCGGGGGGCCCCCTACGAGCAGTACTTC
>TRBD2|TRBV5-4|TRBJ2-1|NA
CASSLASGGASYNEQFF
TGTGCCAGCAGCTTGGCCAGCGGGGGGGCCTCCTACAATGAGCAGTTCTTC
>NA|TRBV7-2|TRBJ1-2|NA
CASSPGMGGYGYTF
TGTGCCAGCAGCCCGGGGATGGGGGGCTATGGCTACACCTTC
>NA|TRBV19|TRBJ1-5|NA
CASSSRGDQPQHF
TGTGCCAGTAGTAGCCGGGGGGATCAGCCCCAGCATTTT
>NA|TRBV5-1|TRBJ1-1|NA
CASSSGRGMNTEAFF
TGCGCCAGCAGCTCTGGTCGGGGTATGAACACTGAAGCTTTCTTT
>TRBD1|TRBV6-5|TRBJ1-2|NA
CASSRASTGVDGYTF
TGTGCCAGCAGCCGGGCCTCGACAGGGGTTGATGGCTACACCTTC
>NA|TRBV6-5|TRBJ2-7|NA
CASSKGGDEQYF
TGTGCCAGCAGCAAAGGGGGGGACGAGCAGTACTTC
>NA|TRBV5-1|TRBJ2-5|NA
CASSLDGEETQYF
TGCGCCAGCAGCTTGGACGGGGAAGAGACCCAGTACTTC
>NA|TRBV6-5|TRBJ2-1|once
CASSSYLDNNEQFF
TGTGCCAGCAGTTCCTACCTGGACAACAATGAGCAGTTCTTC
>NA|TRBV4-1|TRBJ1-1|NA
CASSLWAENTEAFF
TGCGCCAGCAGCCTCTGGGCAGAGAACACTGAAGCTTTCTTT
>TRBD1|TRBV4-1|TRBJ2-3|NA
CASSPRDRGTDTQYF
TGCGCCAGCAGCCCCCGGGACAGGGGCACAGATACGCAGTATTTT
>NA|TRBV4-2|TRBJ1-2|NA
CASSQDGGNYGYTF
TGTGCCAGCAGCCAAGACGGGGGGAACTATGGCTACACCTTC
>NA|TRBV2|TRBJ2-4|NA
CASSLPRNIQYF
TGTGCCAGCAGCCTGCCCCGGAACATTCAGTACTTC
>TRBD1|TRBV6-5|TRBJ1-2|NA
CASSYGRGAGYTF
TGTGCCAGCAGTTACGGCAGGGGGGCAGGCTACACCTTC
>NA|TRBV21-1|TRBJ2-7|NA
CASSKEGLDSYEQYF
TGTGCCAGCAGCAAAGAGGGGTTAGATTCCTACGAGCAGTACTTC
>NA|TRBV28|TRBJ1-1|once
CASMALPGVNTEAFF
TGTGCCAGCATGGCCCTACCAGGGGTGAACACTGAAGCTTTCTTT
>TRBD1|TRBV7-2|TRBJ2-5|NA
CASSLAGTGLETQYF
TGTGCCAGCAGCTTAGCTGGGACAGGCCTAGAGACCCAGTACTTC
>NA|TRBV2|TRBJ2-7|few
CASSVSFGLRYF
TGTGCCAGCAGTGTTTCATTCGGGTTAAGGTACTTC
>TRBD1|TRBV27|TRBJ2-5|NA
CASSAQGAETQYF
TGTGCCAGCAGTGCACAGGGGGCCGAGACCCAGTACTTC
>NA|TRBV21-1|TRBJ2-7|NA
CASSKGTSGESYEQYF
TGTGCCAGCAGCAAAGGGACTAGCGGGGAGTCCTACGAGCAGTACTTC
>TRBD2|TRBV4-3|TRBJ2-7|NA
CASSQEPAGDSYEQYF
TGCGCCAGCAGCCAAGAGCCAGCGGGGGATTCCTACGAGCAGTACTTC
>NA|TRBV7-6|TRBJ2-6|NA
CASSARPYGSGANVLTF
TGTGCCAGCAGCGCCCGTCCGTACGGCTCTGGGGCCAACGTCCTGACTTTC
>NA|TRBV5-6|TRBJ2-1|NA
CASSPLQGEQFF
TGTGCCAGCAGCCCATTGCAGGGTGAGCAGTTCTTC
>TRBD1|TRBV6-5|TRBJ1-2|NA
CASSPAGGNYGYTF
TGTGCCAGCAGTCCGGCAGGGGGCAACTATGGCTACACCTTC
>TRBD2|TRBV28|TRBJ2-2|few
CASSFFTSGRAKSGELFF
TGTGCCAGCAGTTTTTTTACTAGCGGGAGGGCCAAAAGCGGGGAGCTGTTTTTT
>TRBD1|TRBV15|TRBJ2-2|NA
CATSREDRGITGELFF
TGTGCCACCAGCAGAGAAGACAGGGGGATCACCGGGGAGCTGTTTTTT
>NA|TRBV4-2|TRBJ1-2|NA
CATGRANYGYTF
TGTGCCACCGGGAGAGCTAACTATGGCTACACCTTC
>TRBD2|TRBV9|TRBJ2-3|NA
CASSVGLAGSDTQYF
TGTGCCAGCAGCGTAGGGCTAGCGGGGTCAGATACGCAGTATTTT
>TRBD1|TRBV5-1|TRBJ2-1|NA
CASSWTGASSYNEQFF
TGCGCCAGCAGCTGGACAGGGGCAAGCTCCTACAATGAGCAGTTCTTC
>TRBD2|TRBV28|TRBJ2-1|once
CASRNPSGGGSYNEQFF
TGTGCCAGCAGGAACCCTAGCGGGGGGGGTTCCTACAATGAGCAGTTCTTC
>TRBD1|TRBV6-6|TRBJ1-5|NA
CASIGQGYNQPQHF
TGTGCCAGCATCGGACAGGGGTACAATCAGCCCCAGCATTTT
>NA|TRBV10-3|TRBJ1-1|NA
CAISESQENTEAFF
TGTGCCATCAGTGAGTCCCAGGAGAACACTGAAGCTTTCTTT
>TRBD1|TRBV18|TRBJ1-1|NA
CASSPLGGQDTEAFF
TGTGCCAGCTCACCTTTAGGGGGCCAAGACACTGAAGCTTTCTTT
>NA|TRBV9|TRBJ2-3|NA
CASSVEGGAIYTDTQYF
TGTGCCAGCAGCGTAGAAGGGGGGGCCATCTACACAGATACGCAGTATTTT
>TRBD1|TRBV27|TRBJ1-2|NA
CASSSYRGIVGYTF
TGTGCCAGCAGTTCTTACAGGGGGATTGTCGGCTACACCTTC
>TRBD1|TRBV4-3|TRBJ2-2|NA
CASSRTGTGTDTGELFF
TGCGCCAGCAGCCGAACCGGGACAGGCACTGACACCGGGGAGCTGTTTTTT
>TRBD1|TRBV18|TRBJ1-2|NA
CASSPTSGQDQYGYTF
TGTGCCAGCTCACCGACCTCGGGACAGGACCAATATGGCTACACCTTC
>NA|TRBV14|TRBJ1-4|NA
CASSQWWGREGEKLFF
TGTGCCAGCAGCCAATGGTGGGGCAGGGAGGGGGAAAAACTGTTTTTT
>TRBD1|TRBV28|TRBJ2-7|NA
CASSLTGGSEQYF
TGTGCCAGCAGTTTGACAGGGGGCAGCGAGCAGTACTTC
>NA|TRBV5-5|TRBJ2-1|NA
CASQESYNEQFF
TGTGCCAGCCAGGAATCCTACAATGAGCAGTTCTTC
>NA|TRBV28|TRBJ2-7|NA
CASRDLEEQYF
TGTGCCAGCAGGGATTTGGAGGAGCAGTACTTC
>TRBD1|TRBV10-3|TRBJ1-4|NA
CAISGDSRNEKLFF
TGTGCCATCAGTGGGGACAGCCGTAATGAAAAACTGTTTTTT
>NA|TRBV19|TRBJ2-3|NA
CASSIGLWTDTQYF
TGTGCCAGTAGTATAGGGCTTTGGACAGATACGCAGTATTTT
>TRBD1|TRBV11-1|TRBJ1-1|NA
CASNPQGDGTEAFF
TGTGCCAGCAACCCGCAGGGGGACGGCACTGAAGCTTTCTTT
>NA|TRBV30|TRBJ2-5|NA
CAWSLGEETQYF
TGTGCCTGGAGTCTCGGGGAAGAGACCCAGTACTTC
>TRBD2|TRBV29-1|TRBJ2-1|NA
CSVDPRGAGDLRGQFF
TGCAGCGTTGATCCTCGCGGAGCGGGAGACTTAAGGGGGCAGTTCTTC
>NA|TRBV11-2|TRBJ1-3|NA
CASSLGSVYPGNTIYF
TGTGCCAGCAGCTTAGGGAGCGTCTACCCTGGAAACACCATATATTTT
>NA|TRBV4-3|TRBJ2-1|once
CASSQYVGGSYNEQFF
TGCGCCAGCAGCCAATATGTGGGAGGCTCCTACAATGAGCAGTTCTTC